The clone carrying this T cell receptor beta chain has a handful of counts. With 1 base removed from V and 0 bases from J, the gap between germline ends came to 13 bases. Germline assignment: CDR1 SQVTM and CDR2 ANQGSEA. This CDR3 has 15 amino acids. The data originate from a study of radiation and T cells in renal cell carcinoma. The data were produced by immunoSEQ multiplex PCR, yet TCRdb's version contains in-frame clones alone and is incomplete. The table has more than 95,000 clones, roughly 85% seen once; the top ten hold around 3%. Specified time point: baseline pretreatment blood. The treatment is: 15 Gy SBRT to primary tumor, nephrectomy 4 weeks later.

This sample comprised blood, obtained from a patient whose treatment included radiotherapy and nephrectomy. The TCR was taken from a woman aged 60-75 years with renal cell carcinoma. The chain has TRBV29-1 and TRBJ2-7; D is perhaps TRBD2 (6 bases). The CDR3 is CSVEVISGHSYEQYF. The DNA of the CDR3 is TGCAGCGTTGAAGTGATTAGCGGCCACTCCTACGAGCAGTACTTC.